Listed below are T cell receptor beta chains from one sample, sequenced in a study of beta chain features in type 1 diabetes. TCRdb keeps only in-frame clones here, not all; method: immunoSEQ multiplex PCR. Here the sample spans 280,000 or so clones, roughly 15% being singletons. The material sequenced was naive CD4+ T cells from blood. The receptors stem from a man between 18 and 35 years old with type 1 diabetes. Each CDR3 is given with its conserved first and last residue. The order of the fields is CDR3 DNA, CDR3 protein, J gene, CDR3 length, D gene, V gene, clone size. The D gene is left open where the match is weak. Size is stated for part of the rows, as once, few or many counts, or as a class when the clone is expanded.

DNA: TGTGCCAGCAGCACCCAGGGTAGCAGGTTCTCACCCCTCCACTTT
CDR3: CASSTQGSRFSPLHF
J: TRBJ1-6
length: 15
D: NA
V: TRBV28
size: few

DNA: TGTGCCAGCAGGCTCAGATATAGCAATCAGCCCCAGCATTTT
CDR3: CASRLRYSNQPQHF
J: TRBJ1-5
length: 14
D: NA
V: TRBV28
size: NA

DNA: TGTGCCAGCAGCGTAGGAGACCGGGGCTACGAGCAGTACTTC
CDR3: CASSVGDRGYEQYF
J: TRBJ2-7
length: 14
D: NA
V: TRBV9
size: NA

DNA: TGTGCCAGCAGAGGTAGACAGGGATACAATGAGCAGTTCTTC
CDR3: CASRGRQGYNEQFF
J: TRBJ2-1
length: 14
D: TRBD1
V: TRBV6-1
size: few

DNA: TGTGCCAGCAGCGTGGGTCCAGGGGCAGATACGCAGTATTTT
CDR3: CASSVGPGADTQYF
J: TRBJ2-3
length: 14
D: NA
V: TRBV9
size: few

DNA: TGTGCCAGTAGTATAGGGACAGGGTTGAACACCGGGGAGCTGTTTTTT
CDR3: CASSIGTGLNTGELFF
J: TRBJ2-2
length: 16
D: TRBD1
V: TRBV19
size: few

DNA: TGTGCCTGGAGTATCTCAGGGGAAAAACTGTTTTTT
CDR3: CAWSISGEKLFF
J: TRBJ1-4
length: 12
D: NA
V: TRBV30
size: few

DNA: TGCAGCGTTCGACTAGCCTCCTACAATGAGCAGTTCTTC
CDR3: CSVRLASYNEQFF
J: TRBJ2-1
length: 13
D: TRBD2
V: TRBV29-1
size: NA

DNA: TGTGCCAGCAGAATACTAGCGTCTATATACAATGAGCAGTTCTTC
CDR3: CASRILASIYNEQFF
J: TRBJ2-1
length: 15
D: TRBD2
V: TRBV6-5
size: few

DNA: TGCAGCGTTGGCTCTCGGGGGGGAGGCACAGATACGCAGTATTTT
CDR3: CSVGSRGGGTDTQYF
J: TRBJ2-3
length: 15
D: TRBD2
V: TRBV29-1
size: few

DNA: TGCAGCGTGGACAGCTATGGCTACACCTTC
CDR3: CSVDSYGYTF
J: TRBJ1-2
length: 10
D: NA
V: TRBV29-1
size: few

DNA: TGTGCCTGGAGTCCGAACAGGGTTTCCGAGCAGTACTTC
CDR3: CAWSPNRVSEQYF
J: TRBJ2-7
length: 13
D: NA
V: TRBV30
size: few

DNA: TGTGCCAGCTCACCCGGGACAGGGGGAACCTACGAGCAGTACTTC
CDR3: CASSPGTGGTYEQYF
J: TRBJ2-7
length: 15
D: TRBD1
V: TRBV18
size: NA

DNA: TGTGCCAGCAGTTACTCGATACCGGGGGCCAAAAACATTCAGTACTTC
CDR3: CASSYSIPGAKNIQYF
J: TRBJ2-4
length: 16
D: NA
V: TRBV6-5
size: NA

DNA: TGTGCCAGTAGTCCGGGACTGCACATGAACACTGAAGCTTTCTTT
CDR3: CASSPGLHMNTEAFF
J: TRBJ1-1
length: 15
D: NA
V: TRBV19
size: few

DNA: TGTGCCAGCACCAAGGGGGCTCAGCCCCAGCATTTT
CDR3: CASTKGAQPQHF
J: TRBJ1-5
length: 12
D: TRBD1
V: TRBV6-6
size: NA

DNA: TGTGCCAGCAGTACGACTAGCGTCAGAACTCAGTACTTC
CDR3: CASSTTSVRTQYF
J: TRBJ2-4
length: 13
D: TRBD2
V: TRBV28
size: NA

DNA: TGTGCCAGCACCGAATGGAACAGGGGCGAGTATGGCTACACCTTC
CDR3: CASTEWNRGEYGYTF
J: TRBJ1-2
length: 15
D: TRBD1
V: TRBV2
size: NA

DNA: TGTGCCTGGAGTGTTCCGTACAGGGGATTACAGACCCAGTACTTC
CDR3: CAWSVPYRGLQTQYF
J: TRBJ2-5
length: 15
D: TRBD1
V: TRBV30
size: few

DNA: TGTGCCAGCAGCTTAGCAGGGGGCCGGATATTTGAGCAGTTCTTC
CDR3: CASSLAGGRIFEQFF
J: TRBJ2-1
length: 15
D: TRBD1
V: TRBV7-2
size: NA

DNA: TGTGCCACCGCGACACCTTTTTCCTACGAGCAGTACTTC
CDR3: CATATPFSYEQYF
J: TRBJ2-7
length: 13
D: NA
V: TRBV28
size: few

DNA: TGTGCCAGCAGCTCGCCGTTCTCCGGGATGTTGGATACGCAGTATTTT
CDR3: CASSSPFSGMLDTQYF
J: TRBJ2-3
length: 16
D: NA
V: TRBV7-6
size: NA

DNA: TGCGCCAGCAGCCAAGATTGGAGGATTGGGGCCAACGTCCTGACTTTC
CDR3: CASSQDWRIGANVLTF
J: TRBJ2-6
length: 16
D: NA
V: TRBV4-3
size: NA

DNA: TGTGCCAGCAGCTGGGACACAAGCAATCAGCCCCAGCATTTT
CDR3: CASSWDTSNQPQHF
J: TRBJ1-5
length: 14
D: NA
V: TRBV5-8
size: NA

DNA: TGTGCCAGCAGTTTGGCAACATCACCCCTCCACTTT
CDR3: CASSLATSPLHF
J: TRBJ1-6
length: 12
D: NA
V: TRBV28
size: NA